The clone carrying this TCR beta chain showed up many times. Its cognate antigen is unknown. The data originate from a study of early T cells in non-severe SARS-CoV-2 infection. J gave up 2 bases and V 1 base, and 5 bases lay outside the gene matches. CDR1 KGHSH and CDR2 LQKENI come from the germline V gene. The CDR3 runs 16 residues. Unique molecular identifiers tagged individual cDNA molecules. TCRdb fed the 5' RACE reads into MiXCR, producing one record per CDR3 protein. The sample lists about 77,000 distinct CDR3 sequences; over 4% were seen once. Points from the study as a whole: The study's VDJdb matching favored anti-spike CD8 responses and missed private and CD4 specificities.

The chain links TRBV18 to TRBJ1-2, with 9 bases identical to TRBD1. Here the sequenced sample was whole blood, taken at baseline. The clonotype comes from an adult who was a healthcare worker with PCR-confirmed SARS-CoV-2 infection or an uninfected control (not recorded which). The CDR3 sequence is CASSPRGQGINYGYTF. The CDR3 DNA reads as TGTGCCAGCTCACCACGAGGACAGGGGATAAACTATGGCTACACCTTC.